This T cell receptor beta chain was sequenced in a study of blood T cell repertoires in COVID-19. For the study at large: Samples of COVID-19 (acute and convalescent) were obtained from the United States, Italy and Spain.

TCRdb keeps only in-frame clones here, not all; method: immunoSEQ multiplex PCR. The sample has 95,000 to 150,000 clones; roughly 85% are singletons. CDR3 size: 15 residues. Trimming took off 4 bases at V and 2 bases at J, with 10 bases between the two ends. Germline-derived CDR1 and CDR2 are SGHRS and YFSETQ. Material: peripheral blood. The chain employs TRBV5-1 and TRBJ2-6, with D possibly being TRBD1 (5 bases). This receptor was taken from a man aged 35-49 years with acute or convalescent COVID-19. Here the CDR3 reads CASSQVGAGANVLTF. The CDR3 DNA is TGCGCCAGCAGCCAGGTAGGGGCTGGGGCCAACGTCCTGACTTTC.